The T cell receptor (beta chain) described here comes from a study of T cell responses to AZD1222 COVID-19 vaccine. V was trimmed by 7 bases and J by 14 bases, leaving 17 bases between them. The CDR3 runs to 11 residues. The germline V gene encodes CDR1 SEHNR and CDR2 FQNEAQ (reference sequence). The assay was immunoSEQ multiplex PCR, and TCRdb's table has in-frame clones only and misses some. The repertoire consists of over 150,000 clones, with roughly 90% occurring once and the leading ten covering 4% to 5.5%. Recipients boosted at about 4 weeks or about 12 weeks are pooled. The TCR comes from an adult who received the AZD1222 COVID-19 vaccine. Specimen: peripheral blood, collected 28 days after the second AZD1222 dose. This sequence joins TRBV7-9 and TRBJ1-1; D possibly corresponds to TRBD1 (5 bases). CDR3 sequence (DNA): TGTGCCAGCACCTCGCCCCGGGGGACCTTCTTT. Encoded protein: CASTSPRGTFF.